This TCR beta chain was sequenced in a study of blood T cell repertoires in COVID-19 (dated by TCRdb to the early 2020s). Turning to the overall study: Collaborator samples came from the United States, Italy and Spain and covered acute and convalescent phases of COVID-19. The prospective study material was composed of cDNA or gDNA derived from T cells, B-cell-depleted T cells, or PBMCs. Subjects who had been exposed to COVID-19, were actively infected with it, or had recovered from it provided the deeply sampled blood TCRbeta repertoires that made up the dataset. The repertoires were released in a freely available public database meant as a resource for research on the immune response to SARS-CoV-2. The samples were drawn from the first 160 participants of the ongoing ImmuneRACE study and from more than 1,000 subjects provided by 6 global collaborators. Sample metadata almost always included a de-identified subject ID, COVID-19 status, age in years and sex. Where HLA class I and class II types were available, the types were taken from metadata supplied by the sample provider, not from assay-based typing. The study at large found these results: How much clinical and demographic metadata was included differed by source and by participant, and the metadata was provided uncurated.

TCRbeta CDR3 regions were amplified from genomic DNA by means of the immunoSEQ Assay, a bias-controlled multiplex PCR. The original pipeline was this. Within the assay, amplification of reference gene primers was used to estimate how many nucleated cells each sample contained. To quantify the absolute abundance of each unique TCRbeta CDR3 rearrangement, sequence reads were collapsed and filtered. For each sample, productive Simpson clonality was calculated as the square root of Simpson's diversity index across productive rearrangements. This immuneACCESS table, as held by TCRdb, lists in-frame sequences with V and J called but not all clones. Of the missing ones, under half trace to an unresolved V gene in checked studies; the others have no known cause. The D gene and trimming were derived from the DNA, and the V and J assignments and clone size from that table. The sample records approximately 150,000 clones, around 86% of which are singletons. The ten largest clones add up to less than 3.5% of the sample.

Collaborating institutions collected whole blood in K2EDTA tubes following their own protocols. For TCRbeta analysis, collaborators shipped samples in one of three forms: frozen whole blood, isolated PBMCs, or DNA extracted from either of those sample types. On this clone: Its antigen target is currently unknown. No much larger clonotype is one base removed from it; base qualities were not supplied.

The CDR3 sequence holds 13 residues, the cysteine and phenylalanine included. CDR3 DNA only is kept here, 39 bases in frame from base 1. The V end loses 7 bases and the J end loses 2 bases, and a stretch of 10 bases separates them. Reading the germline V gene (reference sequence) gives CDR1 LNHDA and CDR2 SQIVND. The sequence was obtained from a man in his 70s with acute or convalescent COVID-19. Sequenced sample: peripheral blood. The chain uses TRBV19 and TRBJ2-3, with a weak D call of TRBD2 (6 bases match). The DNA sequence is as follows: TGTGCCAGTATTGGGAGGTACACAGATACGCAGTATTTT. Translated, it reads CASIGRYTDTQYF.